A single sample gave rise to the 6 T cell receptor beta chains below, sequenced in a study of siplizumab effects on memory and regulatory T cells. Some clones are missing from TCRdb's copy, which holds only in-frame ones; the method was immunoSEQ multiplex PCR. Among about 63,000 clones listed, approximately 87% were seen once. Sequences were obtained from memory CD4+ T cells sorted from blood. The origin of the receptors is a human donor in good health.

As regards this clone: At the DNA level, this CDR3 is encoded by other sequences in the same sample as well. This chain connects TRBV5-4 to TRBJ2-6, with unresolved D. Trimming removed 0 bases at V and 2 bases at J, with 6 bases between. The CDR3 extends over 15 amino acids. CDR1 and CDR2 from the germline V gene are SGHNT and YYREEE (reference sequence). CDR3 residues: CASSLGQPGANVLTF. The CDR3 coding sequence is TGTGCCAGCAGCTTGGGTCAACCTGGGGCCAACGTCCTGACTTTC.

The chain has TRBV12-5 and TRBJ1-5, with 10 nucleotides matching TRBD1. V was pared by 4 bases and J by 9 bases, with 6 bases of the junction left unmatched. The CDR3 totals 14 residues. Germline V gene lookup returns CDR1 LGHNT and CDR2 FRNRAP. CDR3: CASGSGTGDWPQHF. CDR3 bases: TGTGCTAGTGGTTCCGGGACAGGGGATTGGCCCCAGCATTTT.

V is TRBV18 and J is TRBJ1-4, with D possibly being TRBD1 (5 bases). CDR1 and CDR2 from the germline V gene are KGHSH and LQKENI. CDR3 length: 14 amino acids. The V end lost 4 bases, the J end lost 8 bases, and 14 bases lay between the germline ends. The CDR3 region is CASSRGQGGEKLFF. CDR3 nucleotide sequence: TGTGCCAGCTCACGAGGCCAGGGTGGAGAAAAACTGTTTTTT.

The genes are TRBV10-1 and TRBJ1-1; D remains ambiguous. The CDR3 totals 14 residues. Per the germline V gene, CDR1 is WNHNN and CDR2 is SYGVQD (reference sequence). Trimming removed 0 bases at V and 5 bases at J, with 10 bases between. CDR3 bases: TGCGCCAGCAGTGAGTCAGGAGGAGCGACTGAAGCTTTCTTT. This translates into CASSESGGATEAFF.

In DNA, the CDR3 is TGTGCCAGCTCACCAAGAACAGGGGGAAGTGCAGATACGCAGTATTTT. It translates to CASSPRTGGSADTQYF. The genes are TRBV18 and TRBJ2-3; 8 nucleotides match TRBD1. CDR3 length: 16 residues. Germline CDR1 is KGHSH and CDR2 is LQKENI. Trimming at V came to 2 bases and at J to 4 bases, leaving 8 bases not matched to a gene.

Here the CDR3 DNA reads TGTGCCAGCTCACCTATGGGACTCCAAGAGACCCAGTACTTC. This translates into CASSPMGLQETQYF. V usage is TRBV18 and J usage is TRBJ2-5; D possibly corresponds to TRBD2 (6 bases). Trimming left V 3 bases short and J 1 base short, with 9 bases between. The CDR3 consists of 14 residues. Germline CDR1 reads KGHSH; CDR2 reads LQKENI.